This T cell receptor (beta chain) was sequenced during a study of blood T cells in healthy people across ages. Findings of the study overall: It was held that diversity estimates obtained from one million T cells represented underestimates.

Turning to this clonotype: The target antigen is unknown. This may be a read error: a much more frequent sequence differs by one nucleotide.

Individuals who donated were healthy Caucasians from Russia aged about 6 to 90. Alongside a J-beta primer mix, a sample-barcoded 5' primer served in a second PCR lasting about 7 to 12 cycles. One entry per CDR3 protein results from TCRdb running MiXCR on the 5' RACE reads. The sample consists of approximately 810,000 distinct CDR3 sequences, around 30% of them appearing once. The CDR3 sequence is 18 residues long. Germline V gene lookup returns CDR1 KGHSH and CDR2 LQKENI. The origin of this receptor is a woman older than 75 in good health. The sample consisted of blood. This chain links TRBV18 with TRBJ2-1; 13 nucleotides align to TRBD2. The CDR3 DNA is TGTGCCAACTCACCCGGACTAGCGGGGGCCGAGGGGGCTGATGAGCAGTTCTTC. It specifies CANSPGLAGAEGADEQFF.